The 7 T cell receptor beta chains below come from one sample, sequenced in a study of CD8 T cells in ankylosing spondylitis. TCRdb re-called the 5' RACE reads through MiXCR, storing one row per CDR3 protein. Seen here are approximately 240,000 distinct CDR3 sequences, about 24% observed once, and the top ten hold roughly 0.67%. Sequenced material: blood, either unsorted or a sorted T cell fraction (not recorded which). The receptors stem from a male donor with ankylosing spondylitis or in good health (not recorded which).

This clonotype was seen only a few times. J is TRBJ2-7 and V is TRBV20-1; 8 bases are shared with TRBD1. After removal of 0 bases from V and 5 bases from J, the junction contained 6 bases not matched to a gene. The CDR3 is 14 residues long. Germline assignment: CDR1 DFQATT and CDR2 SNEGSKA (reference sequence). CDR3 in amino acids: CSARDRTGTHEQYF. The CDR3 bases are TGCAGTGCTAGAGACCGGACAGGGACCCACGAGCAGTACTTC.

This clonotype was seen only a few times. The chain joins TRBV25-1 to TRBJ2-3, with 10 bases fitting TRBD1. CDR1 is MGHDK, CDR2 SYGVNS, per germline. This CDR3 comprises 17 residues. After removal of 4 bases from V and 4 bases from J, the junction contained 11 bases not matched to a gene. The CDR3 DNA sequence: TGTGCCAGCAGTGCCCTTCCGGGACAGGGGTCCTCAGATACGCAGTATTTT. It yields the protein CASSALPGQGSSDTQYF.

This chain connects TRBV6-4 to TRBJ1-2; 7 bases line up with TRBD1. The germline V gene has CDR1 MRHNA and CDR2 SNTAGT. Germline trimming cut 5 bases from V and 8 bases from J; bases unmatched to any gene: 14. The CDR3 covers 15 residues. The DNA of the CDR3 is TGTGCCAGCAGTCAACAACCGGGACAGTCATTCGGCTACACCTTC. Amino acids: CASSQQPGQSFGYTF.

The V gene is TRBV12-3 or TRBV12-4, the J gene TRBJ2-7, with 7 bases that match TRBD1. The CDR3 length is 12 residues. Trimming at V came to 1 base and at J to 12 bases, leaving 6 bases not matched to a gene. Here the CDR3 reads CASSLERGPLYF. In DNA, the CDR3 is TGTGCCAGCAGTTTAGAGAGGGGGCCTCTGTACTTC.

The genes are TRBV20-1 and TRBJ2-1; the match to TRBD2 covers 9 bases. The CDR3 has 15 amino acids. V shed 0 bases, J shed 7 bases, and the junction held 7 bases outside the gene matches. Germline CDR1 reads DFQATT; CDR2 reads SNEGSKA (reference sequence). The CDR3 DNA reads as TGCAGTGCTAGAGATTTTAGGCTAGCGGGGAATGAGCAGTTCTTC. Amino acids: CSARDFRLAGNEQFF.

The rearrangement links TRBV25-1 to TRBJ1-1; TRBD1 matches 9 bases. V shed 2 bases, J shed 6 bases, and the junction held 13 bases outside the gene matches. This CDR3 contains 17 residues. Germline V lookup: CDR1 MGHDK, CDR2 SYGVNS. The CDR3 bases are TGTGCCAGCAGTGAAGTGGCCGGGACAGGGTGGGGCGCTGAAGCTTTCTTT. Translation gives CASSEVAGTGWGAEAFF.

The chain recombines TRBV9 with TRBJ2-3; D unclear. Trimming took 0 bases from V and 0 from J, leaving 17 bases between them. Germline CDR1 is SGDLS and CDR2 is YYNGEE. The CDR3 contains 18 residues. As DNA, the CDR3 is TGTGCCAGCAGCGTAGATTTCTGGGATACCACTAGCACAGATACGCAGTATTTT. It yields the protein CASSVDFWDTTSTDTQYF.